The 4 T cell receptor beta chains presented below share a single source sample, sequenced in a study of Tregs in tolerant kidney transplant recipients. Mixed chimerism was transient after nonmyeloablative marrow transplants from related graft donors. Profiled with immunoSEQ multiplex PCR; TCRdb holds only in-frame clones, not every one. Here the sample spans 20,000 to 25,000 clones, over 75% being singletons. The sequenced sample was CD8+ T cells from blood (PBMCs), obtained 6 months after the transplant. All receptors come from a human patient who received a combined kidney and bone marrow transplant. Some T cells may be graft donor cells.

The rearrangement links TRBV11-3 to TRBJ2-3, with 9 positions matching TRBD2. The CDR3 runs 15 residues. Germline lookup yields CDR1 SGHNT and CDR2 YENEEA. Germline trimming cut 5 bases from V and 3 bases from J; bases unmatched to any gene: 6. The CDR3 is CASSRLAAGTDTQYF. The CDR3 coding sequence is TGTGCCAGCAGCCGACTAGCGGCGGGGACAGATACGCAGTATTTT.

The chain couples TRBV2 to TRBJ1-1, with 9 bases fitting TRBD1. Losses at the gene ends were 6 bases for V and 0 bases for J; bases not matched to a gene: 5. This CDR3 has 15 amino acids. Germline-derived CDR1 and CDR2 are SNHLY and FYNNEI. CDR3 region: CASRPTGGLNTEAFF. CDR3 coding DNA: TGTGCCAGCAGACCGACAGGGGGGTTGAACACTGAAGCTTTCTTT.

This chain connects TRBV7-6 to TRBJ1-1, with D perhaps TRBD1 (6 bases). Trimming removed 4 bases at V and 7 bases at J, with 10 bases between. Looked up from germline, CDR1 is SGHVS and CDR2 is FNYEAQ. The CDR3 contains 12 residues. CDR3 in amino acids: CASSSRTDEAFF. In nucleotides, the CDR3 is TGTGCCAGCAGCTCCCGGACAGATGAAGCTTTCTTT.

The chain carries TRBV2 and TRBJ2-7, with TRBD1 matching 8 bases. Germline lookup yields CDR1 SNHLY and CDR2 FYNNEI. This CDR3 is 14 amino acids long. V gave up 6 bases and J gave up 3 bases; unmatched junction bases: 7. The CDR3 DNA reads as TGTGCCAGCAGCTCATGGGGACAGGACTACGAGCAGTACTTC. This gives the protein CASSSWGQDYEQYF.